Many counts were recorded for the clone carrying this TCR beta chain. The antigen is undetermined. This CDR3 is built from 13 residues. TCRdb called the 5' RACE reads again in MiXCR, with one record for every CDR3 protein. The sample has some 30,000 distinct CDR3 sequences; about 25% are singletons. Purified naive CD4+ T cells were depleted of CD25+ Tregs. The study's findings and limits: The TCR gene usage of tumor memory CD4+ T cells clustered together with blood and lymph node memory CD4+ cells and with lymph node naive CD4+ cells.

V gene TRBV21-1 combines with J gene TRBJ1-1; the table gives TRBD1 as D, unverified against the DNA. TRBV21-1 is a pseudogene segment. This TCR was sampled from a female donor with breast cancer. Specimen: naive CD4+ T cells sorted from a lymph node. The sample's subset: naive CD4+ T cells, CD4+CD45RA+CD25-. The CDR3 DNA sequence: TGTGCCAGCAGATGGGACATCAGGACTGAAGCTTTCTTT. Its translation: CASRWDIRTEAFF.